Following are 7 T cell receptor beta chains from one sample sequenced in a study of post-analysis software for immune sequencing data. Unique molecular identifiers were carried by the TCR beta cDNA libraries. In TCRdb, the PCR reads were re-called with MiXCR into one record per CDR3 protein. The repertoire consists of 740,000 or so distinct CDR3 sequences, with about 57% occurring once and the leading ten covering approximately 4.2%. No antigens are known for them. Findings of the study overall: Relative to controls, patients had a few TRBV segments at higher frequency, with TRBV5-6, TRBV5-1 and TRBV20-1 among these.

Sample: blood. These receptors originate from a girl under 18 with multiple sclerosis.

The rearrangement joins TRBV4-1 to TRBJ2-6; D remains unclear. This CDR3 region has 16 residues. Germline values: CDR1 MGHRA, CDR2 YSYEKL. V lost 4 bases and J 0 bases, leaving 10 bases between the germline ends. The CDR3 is CASSPTLSSGANVLTF. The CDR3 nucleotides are TGCGCCAGCAGCCCAACCTTAAGCTCTGGGGCCAACGTCCTGACTTTC.

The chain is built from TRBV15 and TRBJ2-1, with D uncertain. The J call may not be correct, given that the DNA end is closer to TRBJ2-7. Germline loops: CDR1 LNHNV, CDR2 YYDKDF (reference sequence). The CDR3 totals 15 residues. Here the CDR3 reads CATSSELVAGYEQYF. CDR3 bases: TGTGCCACCAGCAGTGAGCTGGTGGCTGGCTACGAGCAGTACTTC.

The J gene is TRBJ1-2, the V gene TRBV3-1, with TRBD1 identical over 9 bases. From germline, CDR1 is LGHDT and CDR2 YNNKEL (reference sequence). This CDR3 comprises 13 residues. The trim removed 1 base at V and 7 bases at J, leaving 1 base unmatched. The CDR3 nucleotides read TGTGCCAGCAGCCAAGGGACAGGGGTTGGCTACACCTTC. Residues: CASSQGTGVGYTF.

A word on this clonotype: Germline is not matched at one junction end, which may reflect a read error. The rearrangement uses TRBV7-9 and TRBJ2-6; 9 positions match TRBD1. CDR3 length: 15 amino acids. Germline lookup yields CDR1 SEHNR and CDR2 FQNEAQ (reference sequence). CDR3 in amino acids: CASRDRGPGADVLTF. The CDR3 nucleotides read TGTGCCAGCAGGGACAGGGGACCTGGGGCCGACGTCCTGACTTTC.

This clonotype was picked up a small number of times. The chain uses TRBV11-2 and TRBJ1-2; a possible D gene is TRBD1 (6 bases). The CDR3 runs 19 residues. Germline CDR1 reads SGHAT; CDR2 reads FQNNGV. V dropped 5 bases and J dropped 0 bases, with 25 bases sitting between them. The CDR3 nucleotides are TGTGCCAGCAGCCCACACCCGACAGGAGCAGAGCCTCCTAACTATGGCTACACCTTC. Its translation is CASSPHPTGAEPPNYGYTF.

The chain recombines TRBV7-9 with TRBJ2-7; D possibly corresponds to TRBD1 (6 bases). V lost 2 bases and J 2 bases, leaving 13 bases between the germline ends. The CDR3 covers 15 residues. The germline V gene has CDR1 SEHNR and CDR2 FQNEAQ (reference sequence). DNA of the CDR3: TGTGCCAGCAGCTTAACACAGGGAGTTACCTACGAGCAGTACTTC. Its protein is CASSLTQGVTYEQYF.

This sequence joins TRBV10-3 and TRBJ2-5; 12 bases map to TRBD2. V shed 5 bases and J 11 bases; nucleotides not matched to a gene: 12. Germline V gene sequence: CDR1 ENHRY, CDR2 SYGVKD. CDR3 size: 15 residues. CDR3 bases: TGTGCCATCAGTAAAAGGACTAGCGGGGAGTCATGGCAGTACTTC. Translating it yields CAISKRTSGESWQYF.